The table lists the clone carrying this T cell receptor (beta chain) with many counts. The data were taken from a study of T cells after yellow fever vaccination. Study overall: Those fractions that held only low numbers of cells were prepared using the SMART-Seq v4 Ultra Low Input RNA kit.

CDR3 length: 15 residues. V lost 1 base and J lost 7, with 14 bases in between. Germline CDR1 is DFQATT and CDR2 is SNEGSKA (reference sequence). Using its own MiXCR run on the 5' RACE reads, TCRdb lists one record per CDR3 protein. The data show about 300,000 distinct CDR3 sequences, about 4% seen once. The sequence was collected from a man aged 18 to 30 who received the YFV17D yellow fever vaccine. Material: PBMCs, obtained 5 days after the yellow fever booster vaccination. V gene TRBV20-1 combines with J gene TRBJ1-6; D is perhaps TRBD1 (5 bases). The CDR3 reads CSARVVGTVNSPLHF. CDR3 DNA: TGCAGTGCTAGAGTAGTCGGGACGGTAAATTCACCCCTCCACTTT.